The T cell receptor beta chain under discussion was sequenced for a study of blood T cell repertoires in COVID-19. In the study overall: The cDNA or gDNA used as material had been derived from T cells, B-cell-depleted T cells, or PBMCs.

TCRdb's table, derived via immunoSEQ multiplex PCR, lists solely in-frame clones and lacks some. The top ten clones hold roughly 8% of a sample with more than 55,000 clones, just under 90% of them seen once. The CDR3 loop spans 11 amino acids. The germline CDR1 and CDR2 sequences are MDHEN and SYDVKM. Trimming pared 4 bases from V and 5 bases from J, leaving 6 bases between. The V call is TRBV28, the J call TRBJ2-7; D uncertain. The sequenced sample was peripheral blood. The receptor was derived from a human donor with active COVID-19. The donor label of this sample is uncertain. The CDR3 protein is CASSWLDEQYF. The CDR3 DNA follows: TGTGCCAGCAGTTGGCTGGACGAGCAGTACTTC.